Each of the 12 T cell receptor beta chains below was sequenced from the same sample in a study of shared clonotypes between healthy human individuals. Measured with immunoSEQ multiplex PCR; TCRdb has only the in-frame clones, and not every one. This sample has about 750,000 clones, with 80% to 95% found just once. Naive CD8 cells, CD45RO-negative and positively selected for CCR7, excluded terminally differentiated effector memory CD45RA+ cells. Sequenced sample: naive CD8+ T cells sorted from blood. These receptors all stem from a young man in good health.

The chain combines TRBV5-1 with TRBJ2-7; D possibly matches TRBD1 or TRBD2 (5 bases each). Trimming removed 2 bases from V and 3 bases from J, with 9 bases in between. CDR1 is SGHRS and CDR2 is YFSETQ in the germline V gene. This CDR3 comprises 13 residues. The CDR3 coding sequence is TGCGCCAGCAGCTTCGGGGCAGACTACGAGCAGTACTTC. Protein sequence: CASSFGADYEQYF.

A word on this clone: Other DNA sequences in the same sample also yield this CDR3. CDR3 loop: CASSISPYEQYF. CDR3 bases: TGTGCCAGTAGTATTTCTCCCTACGAGCAGTACTTC. The V and J genes are TRBV19 and TRBJ2-7, with unresolved D. This CDR3 has 12 amino acids. Germline CDR1 is LNHDA and CDR2 is SQIVND (reference sequence). Trimming pared 3 bases from V and 2 bases from J, leaving 5 bases between. The full variable domain, with the rest looked up from reference TRBV19 and TRBJ2-7, is DGGITQSPKYLFRKEGQNVTLSCEQNLNHDAMYWYRQDPGQGLRLIYYSQIVNDFQKGDIAEGYSVSREKKESFPLTVTSAQKNPTAFYLCASSISPYEQYFGPGTRLTVT.

The sample holds one count of this clone. In nucleotides, the CDR3 is TGCGCCAGCAGTGAAGAGGGGTATAGCAATCAGCCCCAGCATTTT. The encoded protein is CASSEEGYSNQPQHF. The rearrangement joins TRBV10-2 to TRBJ1-5; weak D call: TRBD1 (5 bases). Between the trimmed V and J ends, which lost 3 bases and 0 bases, there was a span of 9 bases. Germline CDR1 WSHSY, CDR2 SAAADI. CDR3 length: 15 residues.

This chain joins TRBV13 and TRBJ2-4; possible D gene TRBD2, 7 bases. The length of the CDR3 is 15 residues. V shed 4 bases and J shed 1 base, with 11 bases lying between them. Germline V gene data show CDR1 as PRHDT and CDR2 as FYEKMQ (reference sequence). Here the CDR3 reads CASSWEGEAKNIQYF. In DNA, the CDR3 is TGTGCCAGCAGCTGGGAGGGGGAGGCCAAAAACATTCAGTACTTC.

V is TRBV7-2 and J is TRBJ1-4, with 8 bases that match TRBD1. V lost 0 bases, J lost 6 bases, and 6 bases stayed unmatched. This CDR3 spans 16 amino acids. In germline, CDR1 is SGHTA, CDR2 FQGNSA. This CDR3 is CASSLAGGQGDEKLFF. The CDR3 region has the DNA TGTGCCAGCAGCTTAGCAGGAGGACAGGGAGATGAAAAACTGTTTTTT.

CDR3 nucleotides: TGCAGCGTTGAAGGTAGATCTACTAGGGGAGGCTACGAGCAGTACTTC. Translating gives CSVEGRSTRGGYEQYF. The chain is built from TRBV29-1 and TRBJ2-7; D is possibly TRBD2 (6 bases). CDR1 and CDR2 (germline): SQVTM, ANQGSEA. Trimming left V 1 base short and J 3 bases short, with 19 bases between. The CDR3 is 16 residues long.

The rearrangement joins TRBV28 to TRBJ2-5; a weak D match, TRBD2 (5 bases). Germline loops: CDR1 MDHEN, CDR2 SYDVKM. Trimming pared 8 bases from V and 2 bases from J, leaving 21 bases between. The CDR3 contains 16 residues. In DNA, the CDR3 is TGTGCCAGCGAGGTTGGGTCAGCAGCGGTGCAAGAGACCCAGTACTTC. It is translated as CASEVGSAAVQETQYF.

The chain is built from TRBV29-1 and TRBJ2-5, with 11 bases that match TRBD1. J gave up 3 bases and V 4 bases, and 1 base lay outside the gene matches. Germline CDR1 reads SQVTM; CDR2 reads ANQGSEA. The CDR3 runs 13 residues. CDR3 sequence (DNA): TGCAGCGTTGCGGGACAGGGGGAAGAGACCCAGTACTTC. Its translation: CSVAGQGEETQYF.

V usage is TRBV18 and J usage is TRBJ1-4; 7 bases match TRBD1. Per germline, CDR1 KGHSH and CDR2 LQKENI. This CDR3 spans 16 amino acids. After removal of 2 bases from V and 8 bases from J, the junction contained 11 bases not matched to a gene. CDR3 residues: CASSPDRVTNKEKLFF. The CDR3 DNA reads as TGTGCCAGCTCACCAGACAGGGTGACGAATAAGGAAAAACTGTTTTTT.

The V and J genes are TRBV28 and TRBJ2-7; D is unclear. V was clipped by 3 bases and J by 3 bases, with 9 bases between them. Germline-derived CDR1 and CDR2 are MDHEN and SYDVKM. The CDR3 spans 13 residues. The CDR3 loop reads CASSFEGNYEQYF. DNA for the CDR3: TGTGCCAGCAGTTTCGAAGGAAACTACGAGCAGTACTTC.

The chain links TRBV30 to TRBJ1-2; a weak D match, TRBD1 (6 bases). V shed 5 bases and J shed 4 bases, with 14 bases lying between them. The CDR3 sequence is 13 residues long. Germline V gives CDR1 GTSNPN, CDR2 SVGIG (reference sequence). The CDR3 region has the DNA TGTGCCTGGGGGCCGGGGGCGGTCTATGGCTACACCTTC. It codes for CAWGPGAVYGYTF. Full variable domain (rest looked up from reference TRBV30 and TRBJ1-2): SQTIHQWPATLVQPVGSPLSLECTVEGTSNPNLYWYRQAAGRGLQLLFYSVGIGQISSEVPQNLSASRPQDRQFILSSKKLLLSDSGFYLCAWGPGAVYGYTFGSGTRLTVV.

CDR3 in amino acids: CASSRLPGQGRTNYGYTF. The CDR3 bases are TGTGCCAGCAGCCGCCTACCGGGACAGGGGAGAACAAACTATGGCTACACCTTC. V and J are TRBV14 and TRBJ1-2; TRBD1 aligns across 10 bases. V was clipped by 4 bases and J by 2 bases; unmatched bases: 13. The germline gives CDR1 SGHDN, CDR2 FVKESK. CDR3 size: 18 residues.